One and the same sample provided the 19 T cell receptor beta chains below, sequenced in a study of shared clonotypes between healthy human individuals. Sequenced by immunoSEQ multiplex PCR; TCRdb stores in-frame clones only, minus some. The table lists 2.3 million or so clones, 90% to 95% of them singletons. Sequenced material: naive CD4+ T cells from PBMCs. Specified subset: CD45RA+ positively selected. All receptors derive from a man in his late teens or twenties in good health. Some clones in this sample may be carry-over from other donors' samples.

As concerns this clone: The same CDR3 arises from other DNA sequences in this sample as well. The chain couples TRBV2 to TRBJ2-3; D ambiguous. V was trimmed by 6 bases and J by 6 bases, leaving 7 bases between them. Germline-derived CDR1 and CDR2 are SNHLY and FYNNEI. The length of the CDR3 is 11 residues. DNA of the CDR3: TGTGCCAGCAGCCTGCGGGATACGCAGTATTTT. Protein product: CASSLRDTQYF. The whole variable domain, remainder taken from reference TRBV2 and TRBJ2-3, is EPEVTQTPSHQVTQMGQEVILRCVPISNHLYFYWYRQILGQKVEFLVSFYNNEISEKSEIFDDQFSVERPDGSNFTLKIRSTKLEDSAMYFCASSLRDTQYFGPGTRLTVL.

The chain is built from TRBV2 and TRBJ2-1, with 9 bases identical to TRBD2. Trimming removed 6 bases from V and 9 bases from J; junction bases left unmatched: 12. CDR1 and CDR2 from the germline V gene are SNHLY and FYNNEI. The CDR3 is 15 residues long. CDR3 sequence reads: CASSRASGMVGEQFF. The CDR3 DNA reads as TGTGCCAGCAGCCGGGCTAGCGGGATGGTTGGTGAGCAGTTCTTC.

A single count supports this clone. The chain joins TRBV27 to TRBJ1-1, with 9 bases matching TRBD1. The CDR3 consists of 15 residues. The germline V gene encodes CDR1 MNHEY and CDR2 SMNVEV (reference sequence). V was clipped by 1 base and J by 4 bases; unmatched bases: 4. CDR3 residues: CASSLWGQGTTEAFF. The CDR3 coding sequence is TGTGCCAGCAGTTTATGGGGACAGGGTACCACTGAAGCTTTCTTT.

A note on this clone: The same CDR3 also results from other DNA sequences found in this sample. The chain joins TRBV18 to TRBJ2-5; 7 nucleotides agree with TRBD2. This CDR3 has 15 amino acids. CDR1 is KGHSH and CDR2 is LQKENI in the germline V gene. V shed 1 base and J 1 base; nucleotides not matched to a gene: 3. The CDR3 loop is CASSPRGGTQETQYF. CDR3 sequence (DNA): TGTGCCAGCTCACCACGGGGAGGGACCCAAGAGACCCAGTACTTC.

As for this clone: The same CDR3 is also encoded by other DNA sequences in this sample. The DNA for the CDR3 is TGTGCCACCAGCAGAGAGGGTGACGAGCAGTACTTC. Protein sequence: CATSREGDEQYF. V usage is TRBV15 and J usage is TRBJ2-7; D not certain. Germline CDR1 reads LNHNV; CDR2 reads YYDKDF (reference sequence). The V gene lost 0 bases and the J gene lost 5 bases, with 5 bases spanning the gap. This CDR3 contains 12 residues.

On this clone itself: This sample also contains other DNA sequences that code for the same CDR3. The chain couples TRBV29-1 to TRBJ2-1, with D tentatively TRBD2 (5 bases). CDR1 is SQVTM, CDR2 ANQGSEA, per germline. There are 11 residues in the CDR3. V was clipped by 4 bases and J by 4 bases, with 5 bases between them. The CDR3 spells CSVGTYNEQFF. DNA of the CDR3: TGCAGCGTTGGGACTTACAATGAGCAGTTCTTC.

The chain has TRBV2 and TRBJ1-5; D perhaps matches TRBD1 (5 bases). This CDR3 region has 13 residues. Germline V gene sequence: CDR1 SNHLY, CDR2 FYNNEI. Trimming stripped 1 base from V and 6 bases from J, with 7 bases between. CDR3 bases: TGTGCCAGCAGTGAAGAGGGGCTTCAGCCCCAGCATTTT. This translates into CASSEEGLQPQHF.

CDR3 residues: CASSQRLAGGNEQFF. The CDR3 DNA is TGTGCCAGCAGCCAACGACTAGCGGGAGGCAATGAGCAGTTCTTC. This sequence joins TRBV4-2 and TRBJ2-1; 13 bases map to TRBD2. Germline V gene lookup returns CDR1 LGHNA and CDR2 YNFKEQ. The CDR3 spans 15 residues. V lost 2 bases, J lost 6 bases, and 1 base stayed unmatched.

This rearrangement joins TRBV7-9 to TRBJ1-5; D unresolved. Trimming shortened V by 5 bases and J by 0 bases, and 2 bases separated the two germline ends. The CDR3 is made up of 12 amino acids. Germline V gives CDR1 SEHNR, CDR2 FQNEAQ (reference sequence). CDR3 nucleotides: TGTGCCAGCAGCAATAGCAATCAGCCCCAGCATTTT. Residues: CASSNSNQPQHF.

For this clone: Other nucleotide sequences in the sample specify the same CDR3. The chain couples TRBV18 to TRBJ1-4, with 7 positions matching TRBD1. CDR3 length: 15 residues. Trimming cost V 5 bases and J 0 bases; bases outside gene matches: 3. From germline, CDR1 is KGHSH and CDR2 LQKENI. CDR3 coding DNA: TGTGCCAGCTCATCTACAGGGGCAACTAATGAAAAACTGTTTTTT. Amino acids: CASSSTGATNEKLFF.

The V call is TRBV4-3, the J call TRBJ2-7; 9 positions agree with TRBD1. Per the germline V gene, CDR1 is LGHNA and CDR2 is YSLEER. With 0 bases clipped from V and 5 bases from J, the junction kept 17 bases outside the gene matches. The CDR3 runs to 19 residues. The CDR3 here is CASSQDIGTGIGVDDEQYF. Written as DNA, the CDR3 is TGCGCCAGCAGCCAAGACATCGGGACAGGGATTGGAGTTGACGACGAGCAGTACTTC.

With regard to this clone: The sample carries other DNA sequences with the same CDR3. The chain links TRBV9 to TRBJ2-1; 7 positions match TRBD2. This CDR3 has 15 residues. Per germline, CDR1 SGDLS and CDR2 YYNGEE. V lost 4 bases and J lost 0; bases outside the gene matches: 4. CDR3 DNA sequence: TGTGCCAGCAGCCCCGGCGGGGGCTCCTACAATGAGCAGTTCTTC. It yields the protein CASSPGGGSYNEQFF.

V usage is TRBV5-1 and J usage is TRBJ2-5; maybe TRBD1 (5 bases). CDR3 size: 15 residues. The V gene's germline CDR1 is SGHRS and CDR2 YFSETQ. With 0 bases removed from V and 4 bases from J, the gap between germline ends came to 13 bases. The CDR3 loop reads CASSLAPGLGETQYF. In DNA form, the CDR3 reads TGCGCCAGCAGCTTGGCCCCAGGGCTGGGAGAGACCCAGTACTTC.

The chain couples TRBV6-5 to TRBJ2-7; 10 nucleotides align to TRBD2. This CDR3 has 14 amino acids. Unmatched junction bases numbered 5, after V lost 6 bases and J lost 3 bases. CDR1 is MNHEY and CDR2 is SVGAGI in the germline V gene. CDR3 bases: TGTGCCAGCAGGGATAGCGGGAGGATCTACGAGCAGTACTTC. This codes for CASRDSGRIYEQYF.

A single count supports this clone. This chain connects TRBV5-8 to TRBJ2-7; D gene unclear. Germline CDR1 and CDR2: SGHTS and YDEGEE. The CDR3 is made up of 13 amino acids. V was cut by 3 bases and J by 6 bases, with 13 bases left in between. Here the CDR3 reads CASSSELTGEQYF. The DNA for the CDR3 is TGTGCCAGCAGCTCGGAGCTGACGGGCGAGCAGTACTTC.

This chain joins TRBV7-3 and TRBJ2-6; D possibly uses TRBD1 or TRBD2 (5 bases each). The CDR3 loop spans 15 amino acids. With 2 bases removed from V and 2 bases from J, the gap between germline ends came to 7 bases. The V gene's germline CDR1 is SGHTA and CDR2 FQGTGA. CDR3 DNA: TGTGCCAGCAGCTTAGGGGACCCTGGGGCCAACGTCCTGACTTTC. Its protein is CASSLGDPGANVLTF.

V gene TRBV18 combines with J gene TRBJ1-4; maybe TRBD1 (5 bases). Trimming pared 0 bases from V and 6 bases from J, leaving 11 bases between. The CDR3 sequence is 15 residues long. In germline, CDR1 is KGHSH, CDR2 LQKENI. Here the CDR3 DNA reads TGTGCCAGCTCACCACCGCCGGGGCCCCATGAAAAACTGTTTTTT. Translated: CASSPPPGPHEKLFF.

The chain recombines TRBV20-1 with TRBJ1-1, with unresolved D. The germline gives CDR1 DFQATT, CDR2 SNEGSKA (reference sequence). The CDR3 is 11 amino acids. V lost 6 bases and J 0 bases, leaving 5 bases between the germline ends. The CDR3: CSAIMNTEAFF. In nucleotides, the CDR3 is TGCAGTGCCATAATGAACACTGAAGCTTTCTTT.

J is TRBJ1-1 and V is TRBV7-3; possible D gene TRBD1, 5 bases. V was clipped by 5 bases and J by 3 bases, with 10 bases between them. There are 13 residues in the CDR3. The germline V gene encodes CDR1 SGHTA and CDR2 FQGTGA. Written as DNA, the CDR3 is TGTGCCAGCAGCCCCTCGACAGACACTGAAGCTTTCTTT. It specifies CASSPSTDTEAFF. Complete variable domain (other parts from reference TRBV7-3 and TRBJ1-1): GAGVSQTPSNKVTEKGKYVELRCDPISGHTALYWYRQSLGQGPEFLIYFQGTGAADDSGLPNDRFFAVRPEGSVSTLKIQRTERGDSAVYLCASSPSTDTEAFFGQGTRLTVV.